These T cell receptor beta chains were read from a single sample in a study of T-cell reconstitution after alpha-beta-depleted transplantation in children. TCRdb passed the PCR reads through MiXCR, listing each CDR3 protein once. The table includes around 200,000 distinct CDR3 sequences, approximately 7% detected once. The source was PBMCs from the stem cell graft donor, collected from the stem cell graft. The receptors shown here come from a human donor who donated a stem cell graft to a child with Wiskott-Aldrich syndrome. The CDR3 runs from the conserved cysteine through the conserved F or W. A D gene is named only where the DNA matches it firmly. Size is omitted from some rows. Given values are once, few, many or a class for expanded clones.

size: many; J: TRBJ2-3; V: TRBV24-1; D: .; CDR3: CATSVTGSTDTQYF; DNA: TGTGCCACCAGTGTCACAGGGAGCACAGATACGCAGTATTTT
size: many; J: TRBJ2-5; V: TRBV18; D: TRBD2; CDR3: CASSPYLGRKETQYF; DNA: TGTGCCAGCTCACCATATCTCGGGAGGAAAGAGACCCAGTACTTC
size: .; J: TRBJ1-1; V: TRBV4-2; D: .; CDR3: CASSQEGGQGRGAFF; DNA: TGTGCCAGCAGCCAAGAAGGTGGGCAGGGGCGTGGAGCTTTCTTT
size: many; J: TRBJ2-3; V: TRBV18; D: .; CDR3: CASSPRQSTDTQYF; DNA: TGTGCCAGCTCACCACGACAGTCGACAGATACGCAGTATTTT
size: many; J: TRBJ2-3; V: TRBV4-2; D: .; CDR3: CASSPGQLGTQYF; DNA: TGTGCCAGCAGCCCCGGACAGTTGGGTACGCAGTATTTT
size: many; J: TRBJ2-1; V: TRBV6-4; D: TRBD1; CDR3: CASSESGGEGYNEQFF; DNA: TGTGCCAGCAGTGAATCAGGGGGTGAGGGCTACAATGAGCAGTTCTTC
size: .; J: TRBJ2-3; V: TRBV3-1; D: .; CDR3: CASSQSGRALGTDTQYF; DNA: TGTGCCAGCAGCCAGAGCGGACGGGCTCTTGGCACAGATACGCAGTATTTT
size: many; J: TRBJ2-7; V: TRBV10-3; D: TRBD1; CDR3: CAIRDPGTGSNEQYF; DNA: TGTGCCATCAGGGACCCGGGGACAGGGTCTAACGAGCAGTACTTC
size: many; J: TRBJ1-2; V: TRBV20-1; D: TRBD1; CDR3: CSARGGQSYGYTF; DNA: TGCAGTGCTAGAGGGGGACAGAGCTATGGCTACACCTTC
size: many; J: TRBJ2-7; V: TRBV6-5; D: .; CDR3: CASSYSPQGSAEQYF; DNA: TGTGCCAGCAGTTACTCTCCCCAGGGGTCGGCCGAGCAGTACTTC
size: many; J: TRBJ2-5; V: TRBV20-1; D: TRBD2; CDR3: CSARGGTSGSSETQYF; DNA: TGCAGTGCTAGGGGCGGGACTAGCGGGAGTTCCGAGACCCAGTACTTC
size: many; J: TRBJ2-5; V: TRBV5-1; D: .; CDR3: CASSFGPTEETQYF; DNA: TGCGCCAGCAGCTTCGGACCAACTGAGGAGACCCAGTACTTC
size: many; J: TRBJ1-4; V: TRBV7-2; D: .; CDR3: CASSGGGATNEKLFF; DNA: TGTGCCAGCAGCGGGGGCGGGGCAACTAATGAAAAACTGTTTTTT
size: few; J: TRBJ2-7; V: TRBV20-1; D: .; CDR3: CSVGPSEGEQYF; DNA: TGCAGTGTCGGCCCCTCGGAGGGGGAGCAGTACTTC
size: few; J: TRBJ2-3; V: TRBV11-2; D: .; CDR3: CASSLGRAKDTQYF; DNA: TGTGCCAGCAGCTTGGGCAGGGCGAAAGATACGCAGTATTTT
size: many; J: TRBJ2-4; V: TRBV10-3; D: TRBD2; CDR3: CAISDPASGYKNIQYF; DNA: TGTGCCATCAGTGATCCTGCTAGCGGCTACAAAAACATTCAGTACTTC
size: many; J: TRBJ1-2; V: TRBV29-1; D: .; CDR3: CSVVVGVGDGYTF; DNA: TGCAGCGTTGTGGTAGGGGTAGGGGATGGCTACACCTTC
size: many; J: TRBJ2-4; V: TRBV4-1; D: .; CDR3: CASSQGGRVDIQYF; DNA: TGCGCCAGCAGCCAAGGAGGCAGGGTTGACATTCAGTACTTC
size: many; J: TRBJ2-7; V: TRBV11-2; D: .; CDR3: CASSLRNRGGSYEQYF; DNA: TGTGCCAGCAGCTTAAGGAACAGGGGAGGTAGCTACGAGCAGTACTTC
size: many; J: TRBJ2-3; V: TRBV3-1; D: TRBD2; CDR3: CASSQIGLASDTQYF; DNA: TGTGCCAGCAGCCAAATTGGACTAGCATCAGATACGCAGTATTTT
size: many; J: TRBJ2-7; V: TRBV5-1; D: .; CDR3: CASSLAWQEAYEQYF; DNA: TGCGCCAGCAGCTTGGCCTGGCAGGAGGCCTACGAGCAGTACTTC
size: .; J: TRBJ1-1; V: TRBV30; D: .; CDR3: CAWESAPTEAFF; DNA: TGTGCCTGGGAGTCGGCCCCCACTGAAGCTTTCTTT
size: many; J: TRBJ1-3; V: TRBV6-5; D: TRBD1; CDR3: CASSLSGQQMGNTIYF; DNA: TGTGCCAGCAGTCTATCGGGACAGCAGATGGGTAACACCATATATTTT
size: many; J: TRBJ2-6; V: TRBV12-3/TRBV12-4; D: .; CDR3: CASSLGPGTSGANVLTF; DNA: TGTGCCAGCAGTTTAGGTCCCGGGACCTCTGGGGCCAACGTCCTGACTTTC
size: few; J: TRBJ1-5; V: TRBV5-6; D: .; CDR3: CASSLWNGVDTVGGNQPQHF; DNA: TGTGCCAGCAGCTTATGGAACGGGGTTGACACGGTGGGGGGCAATCAGCCCCAGCATTTT
size: few; J: TRBJ2-1; V: TRBV19; D: .; CDR3: CASSDLAGMSLVEQFF; DNA: TGTGCCAGTAGTGACCTGGCGGGAATGTCCCTCGTTGAGCAGTTCTTC
size: many; J: TRBJ2-1; V: TRBV27; D: .; CDR3: CASSSLLLSYNEQFF; DNA: TGTGCCAGCAGTTCGCTTCTCCTCTCCTACAATGAGCAGTTCTTC
size: .; J: TRBJ1-3; V: TRBV11-2; D: .; CDR3: CASSYIGGPSGSGNTIYF; DNA: TGTGCCAGCAGCTACATTGGAGGCCCCAGTGGATCTGGAAACACCATATATTTT
size: .; J: TRBJ2-7; V: TRBV25-1; D: .; CDR3: CASSELGVGDEQYF; DNA: TGTGCCAGCAGTGAATTGGGGGTAGGAGACGAGCAGTACTTC